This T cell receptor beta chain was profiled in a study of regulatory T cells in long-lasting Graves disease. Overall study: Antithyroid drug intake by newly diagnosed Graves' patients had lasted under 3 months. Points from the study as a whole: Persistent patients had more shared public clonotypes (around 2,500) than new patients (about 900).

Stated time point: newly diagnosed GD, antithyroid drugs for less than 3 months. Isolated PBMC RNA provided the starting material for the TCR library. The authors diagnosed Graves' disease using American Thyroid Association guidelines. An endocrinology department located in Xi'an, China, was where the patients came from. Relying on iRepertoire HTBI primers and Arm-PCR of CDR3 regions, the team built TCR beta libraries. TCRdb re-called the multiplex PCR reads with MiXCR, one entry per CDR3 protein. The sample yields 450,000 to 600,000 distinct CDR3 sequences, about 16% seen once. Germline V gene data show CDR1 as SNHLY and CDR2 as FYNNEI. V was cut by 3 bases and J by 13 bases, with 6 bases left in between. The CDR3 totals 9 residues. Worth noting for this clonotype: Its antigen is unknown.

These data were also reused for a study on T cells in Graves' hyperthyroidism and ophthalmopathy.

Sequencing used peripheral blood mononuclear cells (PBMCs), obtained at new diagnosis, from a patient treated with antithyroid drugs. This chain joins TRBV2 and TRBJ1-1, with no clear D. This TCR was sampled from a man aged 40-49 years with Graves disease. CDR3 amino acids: CASSDKVFF. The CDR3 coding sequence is TGTGCCAGCAGTGACAAGGTTTTCTTT.